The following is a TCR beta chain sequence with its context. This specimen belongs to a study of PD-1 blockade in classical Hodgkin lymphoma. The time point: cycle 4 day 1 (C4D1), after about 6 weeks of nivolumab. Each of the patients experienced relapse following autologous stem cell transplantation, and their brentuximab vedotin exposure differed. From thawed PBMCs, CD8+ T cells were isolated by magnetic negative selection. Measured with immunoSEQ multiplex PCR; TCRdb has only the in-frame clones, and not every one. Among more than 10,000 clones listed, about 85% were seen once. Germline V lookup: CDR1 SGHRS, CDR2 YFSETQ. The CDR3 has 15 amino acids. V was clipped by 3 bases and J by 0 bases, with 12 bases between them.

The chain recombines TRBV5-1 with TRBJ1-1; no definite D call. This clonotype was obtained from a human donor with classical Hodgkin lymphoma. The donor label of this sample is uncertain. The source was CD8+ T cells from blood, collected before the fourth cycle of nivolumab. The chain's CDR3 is CASSWNGVMNTEAFF. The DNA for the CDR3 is TGCGCCAGCAGCTGGAACGGGGTCATGAACACTGAAGCTTTCTTT. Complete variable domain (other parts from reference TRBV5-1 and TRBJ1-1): KAGVTQTPRYLIKTRGQQVTLSCSPISGHRSVSWYQQTPGQGLQFLFEYFSETQRNKGNFPGRFSGRQFSNSRSEMNVSTLELGDSALYLCASSWNGVMNTEAFFGQGTRLTVV.